This T cell receptor beta chain was captured by sequencing in a study of cytomegalovirus exposure and HLA in healthy donors. Study overall: Sequencing of some 200 million T cells in an earlier analysis found 100 million to 140 million unique TCR beta sequences.

The germline V gene encodes CDR1 SQVTM and CDR2 ANQGSEA. V shed 6 bases, J shed 2 bases, and the junction held 3 bases outside the gene matches. The CDR3 loop spans 13 amino acids. Study conclusions and caveats: Altogether, around 160 TCR beta chains were recorded as cytomegalovirus-associated.

In the case of this clone: The antigen remains unidentified.

Primers: 60 Vbeta forward and 13 Jbeta reverse. Data came from immunoSEQ multiplex PCR; TCRdb stores just in-frame clones and leaves some out. The repertoire has some 85,000 clones, about four fifths of them found once; the top ten carry 2.4%. The clonotype originates from a woman between 45 and 60 years old in good health and CMV-seronegative. Sequences were obtained from PBMCs. J is TRBJ2-7 and V is TRBV29-1; 11 nucleotides match TRBD2. Written as DNA, the CDR3 is TGCAGCGTGCGGACTAGCGGGCCCTACGAGCAGTACTTC. It encodes CSVRTSGPYEQYF.